The 11 T cell receptor beta chains reported below all come from one sample, sequenced in a study of T-cell memory formation after mild COVID-19. A single record per CDR3 protein comes from TCRdb applying MiXCR to the 5' RACE reads. The data contain fewer than 90,000 distinct CDR3 sequences, around 14% of them singletons. Source material: PBMCs or a T cell subset sorted from them (not recorded which). These receptors were collected from an adult woman who had mild COVID-19 (a few samples of this study predate the infection). Cell type and time point are not known.

This chain links TRBV7-2 with TRBJ2-3, with 11 bases matching TRBD2. The CDR3 length is 20 residues. The trim removed 1 base at V and 7 bases at J, leaving 19 bases unmatched. Germline-derived CDR1 and CDR2 are SGHTA and FQGNSA. The CDR3 reads CASSLGQGVASSGRPYTQYF. The DNA of the CDR3 is TGTGCCAGCAGCTTAGGTCAGGGGGTCGCTTCTAGCGGGAGGCCATATACGCAGTATTTT.

The chain joins TRBV24-1 to TRBJ2-7; either TRBD1 or TRBD2 may fit D (6 bases each). The V end lost 5 bases, the J end lost 4 bases, and 20 bases lay between the germline ends. This CDR3 spans 16 amino acids. Germline CDR1 is KGHDR and CDR2 is SFDVKD. CDR3 amino acids: CATSARGQGTPYEQYF. The DNA of the CDR3 is TGTGCCACCAGTGCTCGGGGCCAGGGGACTCCGTACGAGCAGTACTTC.

V is TRBV4-1 and J is TRBJ2-5; 7 bases fit TRBD1. Per the germline V gene, CDR1 is MGHRA and CDR2 is YSYEKL. V lost 0 bases to trimming and J lost 5 bases; unmatched junction nucleotides: 6. The length of the CDR3 is 15 residues. In DNA, the CDR3 is TGCGCCAGCAGCCAAGAAGAGGGGGCTTGGGAGACCCAGTACTTC. Translated, it gives CASSQEEGAWETQYF.

The chain uses TRBV15 and TRBJ1-2; no clear D gene. Germline lookup yields CDR1 LNHNV and CDR2 YYDKDF (reference sequence). The CDR3 is 12 amino acids. The V end lost 0 bases, the J end lost 7 bases, and 6 bases lay between the germline ends. Here the CDR3 DNA reads TGTGCCACCAGCAGAGATGACGGTGGCTACACCTTC. Amino acid sequence: CATSRDDGGYTF.

The V call is TRBV4-2, the J call TRBJ1-5; D not certain. In germline, CDR1 is LGHNA, CDR2 YNFKEQ. The V end was cut by 4 bases, the J end by 7 bases, with 17 bases between. The CDR3 has 15 amino acids. CDR3 loop: CASSPSRGLRQPQHF. The CDR3 nucleotides are TGTGCCAGCAGCCCCTCCCGGGGTTTGAGACAGCCCCAGCATTTT.

A few counts support this clonotype. The rearrangement uses TRBV11-1 and TRBJ2-7; unclear D gene. The CDR3 covers 13 residues. Per germline, CDR1 SGHAT and CDR2 FQDESV (reference sequence). Trimming pared 3 bases from V and 2 bases from J, leaving 8 bases between. CDR3 amino acids: CASSFGQTYEQYF. CDR3 in DNA: TGTGCCAGCAGCTTTGGTCAGACCTACGAGCAGTACTTC.

The chain carries TRBV6-2 or TRBV6-3 and TRBJ1-1; tentatively, D is TRBD1 (5 bases). Trimming stripped 6 bases from V and 4 bases from J, with 15 bases between. CDR1 and CDR2 from the germline V gene are MNHEY and SVGEGT. CDR3 length: 14 residues. DNA of the CDR3: TGTGCCAGCAGCCCTACCGGGGCCGTCACTGAAGCTTTCTTT. It translates to CASSPTGAVTEAFF.

This chain uses TRBV3-1 with TRBJ2-3; D remains unclear. This CDR3 region has 16 residues. The V end lost 1 base, the J end lost 3 bases, and 14 bases lay between the germline ends. In germline, CDR1 is LGHDT, CDR2 YNNKEL (reference sequence). For the CDR3, the DNA is TGTGCCAGCAGCCAAGGAGCCCAACCTAATACAGATACGCAGTATTTT. Its translation: CASSQGAQPNTDTQYF.

By sample share, this clonotype is medium-sized. The chain joins TRBV13 to TRBJ2-1; 8 bases line up with TRBD1. V dropped 4 bases and J dropped 0; count of bases not matched to a gene: 20. The germline V gene has CDR1 PRHDT and CDR2 FYEKMQ (reference sequence). The CDR3 spans 21 residues. The CDR3 DNA reads TGTGCCAGCAGCTCCTTTAAACCGGGACAGGAGGTTTCGAGCTCCTACAATGAGCAGTTCTTC. Its protein is CASSSFKPGQEVSSSYNEQFF.

This chain connects TRBV25-1 to TRBJ2-3; TRBD2 matches 9 bases. The germline gives CDR1 MGHDK, CDR2 SYGVNS. With 2 bases clipped from V and 0 bases from J, the junction kept 6 bases outside the gene matches. CDR3 length: 17 residues. CDR3: CASSEELAGFSTDTQYF. The CDR3 bases are TGTGCCAGCAGTGAAGAGCTAGCGGGATTCAGCACAGATACGCAGTATTTT.

This clonotype turned up a few times. The chain has TRBV7-9 and TRBJ1-6, with unresolved D. Germline assignment: CDR1 SEHNR and CDR2 FQNEAQ (reference sequence). V was pared by 3 bases and J by 8 bases, with 8 bases between. This CDR3 is built from 13 residues. The CDR3 sequence: CASSLGADSPLHF. The CDR3 DNA reads as TGTGCCAGCAGCTTGGGTGCGGATTCACCCCTCCACTTT.